A single sample is the source of the 16 T cell receptor beta chains below, sequenced in a study of vaccination effects on CD4 cells after COVID-19. Their antigens remain unidentified. ViraFEST assay sequencing came after antigen-specific CD4+ T cells were expanded with viral peptide pools. On roughly day 10 of culture, CD4+ T cells were separated out. Participants were given two doses of BNT162b2 or mRNA-1273 vaccine. Data came from immunoSEQ multiplex PCR; TCRdb stores just in-frame clones and leaves some out. The sample consists of over 25,000 clones, 60% to 80% of them appearing once. The sample was CD4+ T cells from PBMCs cultured with HCoV-229E spike peptides, taken after COVID-19 vaccination. The source of these receptors is a human donor who received a COVID-19 vaccine.

The J gene is TRBJ1-2, the V gene TRBV5-4; 7 bases map to TRBD1. The CDR3 consists of 14 residues. The junction had 9 bases not matched to a gene; V was cut back by 6 bases and J by 4 bases. Germline loops: CDR1 SGHNT, CDR2 YYREEE (reference sequence). The CDR3 reads CASTPGSGGYGYTF. CDR3 coding DNA: TGTGCCAGCACCCCCGGCTCAGGGGGCTATGGCTACACCTTC.

The V call is TRBV15, the J call TRBJ2-4, with TRBD1 matching 11 bases. This CDR3 comprises 14 residues. V trimming: 6 bases; J trimming: 7 bases; junction bases outside the gene matches: 5. Germline V gives CDR1 LNHNV, CDR2 YYDKDF (reference sequence). In DNA, the CDR3 is TGTGCCACCAGTAGGGGGACAGGGGGGAACATTCAGTACTTC. This gives the protein CATSRGTGGNIQYF.

In DNA, the CDR3 is TGCAGCGTTGCCAGGACTAGCGGCCCTAATGAGCAGTTCTTC. It specifies CSVARTSGPNEQFF. This chain uses TRBV29-1 with TRBJ2-1; 10 nucleotides line up with TRBD2. V was pared by 4 bases and J by 7 bases, with 7 bases of the junction left unmatched. Germline CDR1 is SQVTM and CDR2 is ANQGSEA. The length of the CDR3 is 14 residues.

As concerns this clone: Relative to the germline gene, one junction end is altered; a read error may explain this. The V gene is TRBV19, the J gene TRBJ1-3; 7 bases line up with TRBD1. The CDR3 spans 17 residues. Germline CDR1 reads LNHDA; CDR2 reads SQIVND (reference sequence). CDR3 nucleotides: TGTGCCAGTAGTATCGGTGCCCCAGGGGGTTCTGGAAACACCATATGTTTT. Encoded protein: CASSIGAPGGSGNTICF.

In DNA, the CDR3 is TGCGCCAGCAGTGGCGGGGGTAGCGCAGATACGCAGTATTTT. Translating gives CASSGGGSADTQYF. The genes are TRBV10-2 and TRBJ2-3; 7 nucleotides line up with TRBD2. This CDR3 contains 14 residues. With 4 bases clipped from V and 4 bases from J, the junction kept 5 bases outside the gene matches. Germline V gene lookup returns CDR1 WSHSY and CDR2 SAAADI.

This sequence joins TRBV7-9 and TRBJ2-7; 7 nucleotides agree with TRBD1. The junction had 6 bases not matched to a gene; V was cut back by 2 bases and J by 2 bases. Germline CDR1 reads SEHNR; CDR2 reads FQNEAQ (reference sequence). This CDR3 region has 15 residues. CDR3 in amino acids: CASSLYGTGAYEQYF. The CDR3 DNA follows: TGTGCCAGCAGCTTATATGGAACAGGGGCCTACGAGCAGTACTTC. Complete variable domain (other parts from reference TRBV7-9 and TRBJ2-7): DTGVSQNPRHKITKRGQNVTFRCDPISEHNRLYWYRQTLGQGPEFLTYFQNEAQLEKSRLLSDRFSAERPKGSFSTLEIQRTEQGDSAMYLCASSLYGTGAYEQYFGPGTRLTVT.

This clone has a handful of counts. The gene calls are TRBV4-1 and TRBJ2-7; 10 positions match TRBD1. Germline V lookup: CDR1 MGHRA, CDR2 YSYEKL. With V trimmed by 3 bases and J by 4 bases, 9 bases remained unmatched. The CDR3 extends over 16 amino acids. In DNA, the CDR3 is TGCGCCAGCAGCCAGGGTCCAGACAGGGGGCTATACGAGCAGTACTTC. Protein: CASSQGPDRGLYEQYF.

This chain links TRBV21-1 with TRBJ2-7. TRBV21-1 represents a pseudogene. The CDR3 contains 19 residues. The CDR3 reads CASSKRFLLELGNPYEQYF. The CDR3 nucleotides are TGTGCCAGCAGCAAAAGGTTTCTCCTAGAATTGGGCAACCCCTACGAGCAGTACTTC.

The chain employs TRBV25-1 and TRBJ2-3, with 10 bases aligning to TRBD2. Losses at the gene ends were 2 bases for V and 6 bases for J; bases not matched to a gene: 11. CDR1 is MGHDK, CDR2 SYGVNS, per germline. The CDR3 has 17 residues. CDR3 sequence: CASSEGAWGAGGDTQYF. The CDR3 coding sequence is TGTGCCAGCAGTGAAGGGGCCTGGGGAGCGGGGGGGGATACGCAGTATTTT.

This sequence joins TRBV7-9 and TRBJ2-3; D is undetermined. The CDR3 covers 12 residues. CDR1 is SEHNR and CDR2 is FQNEAQ in the germline V gene (reference sequence). V lost 6 bases and J 0 bases, leaving 4 bases between the germline ends. CDR3 loop: CASSLSTDTQYF. For the CDR3, the DNA is TGTGCCAGCAGTCTAAGCACAGATACGCAGTATTTT. The variable domain in full, with the rest retrieved from reference TRBV7-9 and TRBJ2-3, is DTGVSQNPRHKITKRGQNVTFRCDPISEHNRLYWYRQTLGQGPEFLTYFQNEAQLEKSRLLSDRFSAERPKGSFSTLEIQRTEQGDSAMYLCASSLSTDTQYFGPGTRLTVL.

This clone was recorded a few times. This chain joins TRBV10-1 and TRBJ2-1; TRBD2 matches at 13 bases. CDR1 and CDR2 from the germline V gene are WNHNN and SYGVQD (reference sequence). The CDR3 contains 14 residues. V trimming: 7 bases; J trimming: 9 bases; junction bases outside the gene matches: 6. DNA of the CDR3: TGCGCCAGCAAAGGACGACTAGCGGGGGGTGAGCAGTTCTTC. Translating it yields CASKGRLAGGEQFF.

The V gene is TRBV27, the J gene TRBJ1-4, with 9 bases fitting TRBD1. The V gene's germline CDR1 is MNHEY and CDR2 SMNVEV (reference sequence). There are 18 residues in the CDR3. The V gene end was trimmed by 7 bases and the J gene end by 6 bases; junction bases not matched to a gene: 18. DNA of the CDR3: TGTGCCAGCACCTCCTTGATGAGGGTCCGGGACAGGGATGAAAAACTGTTTTTT. This translates into CASTSLMRVRDRDEKLFF.

The J gene is TRBJ2-3, the V gene TRBV10-2; TRBD2 matches at 12 bases. The germline gives CDR1 WSHSY, CDR2 SAAADI. Trimming at V came to 6 bases and at J to 4 bases, leaving 5 bases not matched to a gene. This CDR3 has 15 residues. CDR3 protein: CASRLLAGGPDTQYF. The CDR3, as DNA: TGCGCCAGCAGGCTCCTAGCGGGAGGGCCAGATACGCAGTATTTT.

The rearrangement links TRBV18 to TRBJ1-5; a weak D match, TRBD1 (5 bases). Trimming removed 1 base from V and 0 bases from J, with 7 bases in between. The CDR3 length is 15 residues. Germline-derived CDR1 and CDR2 are KGHSH and LQKENI. The CDR3 DNA follows: TGTGCCAGCTCACCACAGGACACTAGCAATCAGCCCCAGCATTTT. Residues: CASSPQDTSNQPQHF.

This chain links TRBV29-1 with TRBJ2-5; either TRBD1 or TRBD2 may supply D (5 bases each). V was cut by 4 bases and J by 5 bases, with 14 bases left in between. This CDR3 is built from 13 residues. Germline V gives CDR1 SQVTM, CDR2 ANQGSEA. The CDR3 nucleotides are TGCAGCGTTGCTCGAGGGGTCGGGGAGACCCAGTACTTC. Translation: CSVARGVGETQYF.

The V gene is TRBV19, the J gene TRBJ2-3; 9 nucleotides agree with TRBD1. Germline loops: CDR1 LNHDA, CDR2 SQIVND (reference sequence). J gave up 2 bases and V 4 bases, and 7 bases lay outside the gene matches. The CDR3 runs to 16 residues. The DNA for the CDR3 is TGTGCCAGTAGTAGTAGAGACAGGGGGAACACAGATACGCAGTATTTT. Protein sequence: CASSSRDRGNTDTQYF.